This T cell receptor beta chain came from a study of blood T cell repertoires in COVID-19. Study as a whole: T cells, B-cell-depleted T cells, or PBMCs supplied cDNA or gDNA.

From germline, CDR1 is SNHLY and CDR2 FYNNEI. V dropped 1 base and J dropped 2 bases, with 7 bases sitting between them. CDR3 size: 14 residues. Clones were read by immunoSEQ multiplex PCR, and TCRdb kept only the in-frame ones, dropping some. The table has roughly 380,000 clones, over 75% seen once. Cohort assignment relied on participant-reported clinical history. The chain is built from TRBV2 and TRBJ2-3; D is possibly TRBD1 (6 bases). The sequencing sample was made of PBMCs or T cells enriched from blood (not recorded which). The sequence came from a woman in her twenties or thirties who had recovered from COVID-19. The DNA for the CDR3 is TGTGCCAGCAGTGAAGGGGACATCACAGATACGCAGTATTTT. Protein sequence: CASSEGDITDTQYF.